The 9 T cell receptor beta chains listed next were all sequenced from one sample in a study of blood T cell repertoires in COVID-19 (dated by TCRdb to about 2020). Receptors were amplified or captured by the immunoSEQ multiplex PCR assay. TCRdb limited this immuneACCESS table to in-frame rearrangements with V and J called. A share of clones is missing; checked studies link under half to unresolved V genes, and the rest is unexplained. Recorded for this sample are fewer than 65,000 clones; 84% of them occurred a single time. Of the sample, about 12% is held by the ten largest clones. Sequencing was performed on peripheral blood. The receptors shown here come from a human donor in a cohort sampled during active COVID-19.

This clone was recorded only once. The genes are TRBV2 and TRBJ2-7, with TRBD1 identical over 7 bases. The germline CDR1 and CDR2 sequences are SNHLY and FYNNEI. V dropped 5 bases and J dropped 0; count of bases not matched to a gene: 13. The CDR3 contains 17 residues. The CDR3 DNA reads TGTGCCAGCAGTTGGACCCTAACCGGGACAGACTCCTACGAGCAGTACTTC. Translating gives CASSWTLTGTDSYEQYF.

The genes are TRBV5-6 and TRBJ2-1, with D tentatively TRBD2 (5 bases). Looked up from germline, CDR1 is SGHDT and CDR2 is YYEEEE. The CDR3 sequence is 13 residues long. Trimming took off 10 bases at V and 1 base at J, with 12 bases between the two ends. The CDR3 spells CAGSSGSYNEQFF. The CDR3 bases are TGTGCCGGGAGCAGCGGATCCTACAATGAGCAGTTCTTC. Complete variable domain (other parts from reference TRBV5-6 and TRBJ2-1): DAGVTQSPTHLIKTRGQQVTLRCSPKSGHDTVSWYQQALGQGPQFIFQYYEEEERQRGNFPDRFSGHQFPNYSSELNVNALLLGDSALYLCAGSSGSYNEQFFGPGTRLTVL.

This chain connects TRBV30 to TRBJ1-3, with 7 bases lining up with TRBD1. Germline V lookup: CDR1 GTSNPN, CDR2 SVGIG (reference sequence). The CDR3 loop spans 15 amino acids. Losses at the gene ends were 2 bases for V and 3 bases for J; bases not matched to a gene: 7. The CDR3 here is CAWSIDRAVGNTIYF. The CDR3 DNA follows: TGTGCCTGGAGTATTGACAGGGCGGTTGGAAACACCATATATTTT.

This clone was recorded only once. The CDR3 region is CASSLSAGPTGELFF. In nucleotides, the CDR3 is TGTGCCAGCAGCTTATCGGCAGGTCCCACCGGGGAGCTGTTTTTT. This chain connects TRBV11-3 to TRBJ2-2; D gene unclear. V gave up 2 bases and J gave up 4 bases, with 11 bases separating them. This CDR3 comprises 15 residues. Germline CDR1 is SGHNT and CDR2 is YENEEA. Full variable domain (missing parts from reference TRBV11-3 and TRBJ2-2): EAGVVQSPRYKIIEKKQPVAFWCNPISGHNTLYWYLQNLGQGPELLIRYENEEAVDDSQLPKDRFSAERLKGVDSTLKIQPAELGDSAVYLCASSLSAGPTGELFFGEGSRLTVL.

The CDR3 loop is CSVRGLETQYF. DNA for the CDR3: TGCAGTGTTCGAGGGTTGGAGACCCAGTACTTC. J is TRBJ2-5 and V is TRBV20-1; the D gene is possibly TRBD2 (5 bases). CDR3 length equals 11 residues. CDR1 is DFQATT, CDR2 SNEGSKA, per germline (reference sequence). V shed 7 bases and J shed 5 bases, with 11 bases lying between them.

This clone has at least ten counts. The V and J genes are TRBV5-1 and TRBJ2-7; TRBD2 is a possible D gene (6 bases). The germline V gene encodes CDR1 SGHRS and CDR2 YFSETQ. The CDR3 runs 15 residues. Trimming shortened V by 3 bases and J by 3 bases, and 16 bases separated the two germline ends. CDR3 bases: TGCGCCAGCAGCTCGGGCCAACCGGGGGACTACGAGCAGTACTTC. The encoded protein is CASSSGQPGDYEQYF.

The table lists this clone with a count of one. This sequence joins TRBV7-8 and TRBJ2-7, with TRBD2 identical over 8 bases. Germline V gives CDR1 SGHVS, CDR2 FQNEAQ. The CDR3 runs 15 residues. V dropped 5 bases and J dropped 4; count of bases not matched to a gene: 10. The CDR3 bases are TGTGCCAGCAGCCCCCAAGTAGCGGGATTTTACGAGCAGTACTTC. Protein product: CASSPQVAGFYEQYF. The complete variable domain, with remaining parts taken from reference TRBV7-8 and TRBJ2-7, reads GAGVSQSPRYKVAKRGQDVALRCDPISGHVSLFWYQQALGQGPEFLTYFQNEAQLDKSGLPSDRFFAERPEGSVSTLKIQRTQQEDSAVYLCASSPQVAGFYEQYFGPGTRLTVT.

This chain uses TRBV7-9 with TRBJ2-7, with 7 positions matching TRBD1. The CDR3 consists of 14 residues. The germline CDR1 and CDR2 sequences are SEHNR and FQNEAQ (reference sequence). Trimming removed 5 bases from V and 1 base from J; junction bases left unmatched: 5. CDR3: CASSNRDRSYEQYF. The DNA for the CDR3 is TGTGCCAGCAGCAACCGGGACAGATCCTACGAGCAGTACTTC. Complete variable domain (other parts from reference TRBV7-9 and TRBJ2-7): DTGVSQNPRHKITKRGQNVTFRCDPISEHNRLYWYRQTLGQGPEFLTYFQNEAQLEKSRLLSDRFSAERPKGSFSTLEIQRTEQGDSAMYLCASSNRDRSYEQYFGPGTRLTVT.

The chain uses TRBV18 and TRBJ1-1; 9 bases align to TRBD1. V was pared by 0 bases and J by 5 bases, with 4 bases of the junction left unmatched. CDR1 and CDR2 (germline): KGHSH, LQKENI. There are 15 residues in the CDR3. CDR3 amino acids: CASSPPGTGFTEAFF. In DNA, the CDR3 is TGTGCCAGCTCACCACCGGGGACAGGGTTTACTGAAGCTTTCTTT.